This paragraph reports one T cell receptor (beta chain). The antigen it recognizes is unknown. No per-base quality is available; no much larger clone lies one base away. The data derive from a study of cytomegalovirus exposure and HLA in healthy donors (dated by TCRdb to 2016 to 2017). Notes on the research overall: An earlier analysis of about 560 of the donors reported approximately 260 Gb of sequence data and roughly 120 million unique TCR beta sequences obtained from about 179 million T cells. Across approximately 400 genotyped donors of the cohort, an average of about 240,000 unique TCR beta nucleotide sequences per donor were sequenced, and roughly a sixth of those sequences were non-productive. Besides the first cohort of 500 to 700 subjects, a separate validation cohort made up of 120 different subjects was used. A later analysis re-analyzed previously published TCR beta repertoires from 666 donors and added high-resolution HLA genotyping to study TCR occurrence patterns. To decide whether each TCR beta V gene segment behaved as functional or pseudogenic, an earlier analysis of several hundred of the donors relied on high-throughput TCR beta sequencing. A later genetic analysis used genome-wide SNP genotypes for about 60% of the 666 donors, treating that subset as a discovery cohort. The study combined high-throughput TCR immunosequencing, statistical association of individual TCRs with disease status, and machine learning to predict cytomegalovirus infection status. An early release covering roughly 600 HLA-typed donors comprised approximately 290 gigabases of sequencing data and approximately 80 million unique TCR sequences. The later analysis used no new phenotypic data to find candidate immune exposures, relying instead on TCR beta sequences and their occurrence across donors. The T cell repertoires of 670 or so subjects were profiled by immunosequencing and related to cytomegalovirus serostatus. Among the roughly 410 genotyped donors, around 81% belonged to the genetic ancestry cluster associated with self-reported Caucasian donors. HLA typing included class I and class II loci at four-digit resolution. Every discovery cohort repertoire had been produced on one sequencing platform. Typing coverage varied by locus: about 620-640 donors for A, B, C, DRB1 and DQB1; approximately 500 for DQA1; approximately 570 for DPA1; roughly 470 for DPB1. Four to six DR-DQ haplotypes were handled as single units for association and clustering, since linkage in the cohort was strong. Donor age, sex, ethnicity and CMV serostatus were compiled together with the repertoire data. The study aimed to test whether signatures of past pathogen exposure could be identified by cataloging public T cell receptors. Beyond this particular receptor, the publication reports: The 87-base-pair reads could not distinguish some IMGT-functional V segments, including TRBV6-2 and TRBV6-3, so those segments were excluded. A further reported finding was that TCR beta sequences accurately predicted the HLA-A and HLA-B alleles for most subjects in the first cohort. Because HLA typing was unavailable for some donors at each locus, only the typed subset was used in association tests. The classifier was reported to diagnose cytomegalovirus status with high specificity and sensitivity in both the original and validation cohorts. In a later analysis, HLA-associated TCR beta chains were found to be more clonally expanded and to have lower generation probabilities than equally common non-associated chains. A total of fewer than 200 TCR beta chains were listed by the study as associated with cytomegalovirus. Because counts were too low, roughly 17 rarely observed V segments, including chromosome 9 orphons, were left out of the earlier analysis of 587 of the donors. CMV serostatus was the only immune exposure information available for the cohort. Most TCR sequences were seen in very few donors, while some public TCRs were found in many individuals. Linkage disequilibrium might explain the correlated functional status among segregating V segments, but an unknown experimental factor could not be ruled out. Broadly in line with IMGT annotations, most TCR beta V segments showed up in productive rearrangements about 87% or about 30% of the time in an earlier analysis of a few hundred of the donors. A cluster of highly shared sequence variants was judged likely to represent a technical artifact of the sequencing pipeline. According to a later analysis, parvovirus B19, influenza, CMV and Epstein-Barr virus appeared linked to several top co-occurrence clusters. In vitro tests confirmed that a few of the cytomegalovirus-associated TCR beta chains recognize cytomegalovirus antigens. When HLA alleles, especially DR and DQ, strongly co-occurred, attributing TCR associations to individual alleles was difficult. According to a later analysis, TCR association rates differed among HLA loci, with DRB1 alleles showing the most associated TCRs and HLA-C alleles showing the fewest. The authors suggested that the approach could potentially be generalized to other disease states and immunological phenotypes. Sequencing depth was assumed to be roughly uniform across donors in the presence/absence analyses, though that assumption may not hold. Compared with the approximately 670-donor mean, donors in an Asian-associated ancestry cluster had fewer N-insertions in productive TCRs, according to a later genetic analysis. In a later genetic analysis, a missense DCLRE1C variant was associated with V-gene and J-gene trimming of TCR beta chains, and the association was replicated in an independent cohort. Most CMV-associated TCR beta chains appeared to be HLA-restricted in a later analysis, and the HLA associations seemed to be driven largely by CMV exposure. This cohort had only TCR beta chains sequenced, and the lack of alpha or paired-chain data limited which features could be detected. A later analysis associated about 18,000 TCR beta sequences with specific HLA alleles at a false discovery rate of 0.05.

CDR1 SGDLS and CDR2 YYNGEE were looked up in the germline V gene. Cut back by 4 bases and 7 bases, the V and J ends lie 18 bases apart. CDR3 length: 15 amino acids, cysteine to phenylalanine. The CDR3 DNA has 45 bases and is translated from base 1. The cohort comprised 550 to 700 healthy bone marrow donors. At the time of sampling, all cohort members were nominally healthy, though unrecorded immune exposures were likely present. The donor tested CMV seronegative, placing the donor among the 300 to 450 seronegative members of the cohort. Each donor provided a peripheral blood sample, and peripheral blood mononuclear cells were used for TCR beta sequencing. Genomic DNA extraction from the blood cell samples was performed with the Qiagen DNeasy Blood Extraction Kit. The method behind the library was the immunoSEQ multiplex PCR assay. A mixture of 60 forward primers for TCR Vbeta segments and 13 reverse primers for TCR Jbeta segments was used in the multiplex PCR. The CDR3 region of rearranged TCR beta genes was amplified from genomic DNA by a multiplex PCR assay. Amplified TCR beta libraries were sequenced as 87-base-pair reads on the Illumina HiSeq System. Per the original workflow: Across the 670 or so repertoires, a later analysis counted some 81 million unique TCR beta chains, approximately 10 million of which were shared by at least two donors. A nearest-neighbor algorithm error-corrected the raw reads and collapsed the reads into unique sequences, merging closely related sequences to remove PCR and sequencing errors. To assign V, D and J gene segments, CDR3 sequences were aligned to IMGT reference sequences. For a sequence to be retained, a match of at least six nucleotides was required to both a V gene segment and a J gene segment. A rearrangement was called productive if the CDR3 had no stop codons and remained in frame with V and J, and every other rearrangement was called non-productive. CDR3 was defined according to IMGT convention as the region running from the second conserved V-encoded cysteine to the conserved J-encoded phenylalanine. Sequences without an unambiguous match to a single V gene segment were excluded from the earlier analysis of about 600 of the donors. In an earlier analysis of several hundred of the donors, V segments were called functional above 56.7% productive rearrangements and were called segregating when the between-donor standard deviation exceeded 5%. A statistical classification framework was built to diagnose cytomegalovirus status from the catalog of TCR beta chain sequences. In a later analysis, V and J genes were assigned by comparing TCR nucleotide sequences against IMGT/GENE-DB human TR gene sequences. Using the TCRdist pipeline, a later analysis assigned CDR3 sequences along with most-parsimonious VDJ recombination scenarios. In a later analysis, every TCR beta chain was defined by the combination of its CDR3 amino acid sequence and its V-gene family, and reads without a unique V-gene family were dropped. To address suspected cross-contamination and a sequencing artifact, a later analysis removed 592 highly shared, low-generation-probability nucleotide sequences. In a later analysis, a clonal expansion index for each public chain was calculated from normalized within-repertoire ranks of inferred template counts. A later analysis computed generation probabilities with a VDJ recombination model fitted to out-of-frame rearrangements, and checked the results against IGoR. In a later analysis, TCR-TCR, TCR-HLA and TCR-CMV co-occurrence was scored with hypergeometric tests, and a repertoire-size bias correction was applied to TCR pairs. To estimate false discovery rates, a later analysis permuted the HLA or CMV assignments 20 times. A later analysis grouped co-occurring TCRs with DBSCAN, adding TCRdist sequence similarity when clustering within HLA-allele-positive subsets. For co-occurrence clustering, repertoires with fewer than 30,000 or more than 120,000 public chains were excluded, along with a handful of repertoires with anomalous nucleotide sharing. Sourced from immuneACCESS, this table was stored by TCRdb with only in-frame sequences that have V and J called. A share of the clones is absent; for the studies checked, an unresolved V gene accounts for under half, and the remainder has no known explanation. The DNA gave D and trimming, while V, J and clone size come from that table. The sample profile shows 99,000 or so clones; more than 75% of them were found once. The ten biggest clones cover 1.5% to 2% of the sample.

The sequence came from a woman in her forties in good health and CMV-seronegative. The sequencing sample was made of PBMCs. The chain uses TRBV9 and TRBJ2-1; the D gene is perhaps TRBD2, from 6 matching bases. The base sequence is TGTGCCAGCAGCCCACGGGAGCCCCCGGGGAATGAGCAGTTCTTC. Its protein reads: CASSPREPPGNEQFF.